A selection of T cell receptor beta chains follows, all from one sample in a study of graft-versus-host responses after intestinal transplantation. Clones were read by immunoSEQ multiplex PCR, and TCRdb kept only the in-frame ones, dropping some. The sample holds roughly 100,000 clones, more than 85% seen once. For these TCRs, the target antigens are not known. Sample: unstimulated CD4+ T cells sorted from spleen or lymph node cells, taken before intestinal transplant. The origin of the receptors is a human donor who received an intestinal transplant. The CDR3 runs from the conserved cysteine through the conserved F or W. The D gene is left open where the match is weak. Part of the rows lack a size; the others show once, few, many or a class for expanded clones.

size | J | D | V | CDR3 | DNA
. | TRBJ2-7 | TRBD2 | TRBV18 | CASSPLVAGGIYEQYF | TGTGCCAGCTCACCATTGGTTGCGGGAGGGATATACGAGCAGTACTTC
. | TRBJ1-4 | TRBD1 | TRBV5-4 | CASSPRTGVAEKLFF | TGTGCCAGCAGCCCGAGGACAGGGGTGGCTGAAAAACTGTTTTTT
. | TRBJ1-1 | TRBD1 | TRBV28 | CASSVQGARTEAFF | TGTGCCAGCAGCGTACAGGGGGCGCGTACTGAAGCTTTCTTT
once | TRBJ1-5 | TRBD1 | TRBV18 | CASSQDRGLSQPQHF | TGTGCCAGCTCTCAGGACAGGGGGCTATCCCAGCCCCAGCATTTT
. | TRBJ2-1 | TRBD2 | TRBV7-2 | CASSLMGAGDEQFF | TGTGCCAGCAGCCTAATGGGTGCGGGAGATGAGCAGTTCTTC
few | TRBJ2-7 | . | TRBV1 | CTITLTSVHYEQYF | TGCACCATCACGCTGACTAGCGTACACTACGAGCAGTACTTC
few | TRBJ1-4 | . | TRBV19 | CASTDRVDEKLFF | TGTGCCAGTACGGACCGCGTAGATGAAAAACTGTTTTTT
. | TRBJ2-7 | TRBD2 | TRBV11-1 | CASSLGLQTYEQYF | TGTGCCAGCAGCTTGGGACTACAGACCTACGAGCAGTACTTC
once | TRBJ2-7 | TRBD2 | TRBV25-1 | CASSESGTSGKQYF | TGTGCCAGCAGTGAATCCGGGACTAGCGGGAAGCAGTACTTC
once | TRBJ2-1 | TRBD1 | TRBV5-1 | CASSLGTGSYNEQFF | TGCGCCAGCAGCTTGGGGACAGGCTCCTACAATGAGCAGTTCTTC
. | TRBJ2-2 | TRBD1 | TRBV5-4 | CASSQGQGTGELFF | TGTGCCAGCAGCCAGGGACAGGGGACCGGGGAGCTGTTTTTT